This T cell receptor (beta chain) stems from a study of CD8+ T cells in alopecia areata. This clone was seen just once. RNA extraction was followed by reverse transcription into cDNA, which acted as the sequencing template. The repertoire was sequenced with immunoSEQ multiplex PCR; TCRdb's copy has only in-frame clones and lacks some. The data hold some 170,000 clones, with about 72% observed a single time. V gave up 5 bases and J gave up 5 bases, with 16 bases separating them. CDR3 length: 15 residues. Germline V gene sequence: CDR1 LGHNT, CDR2 FRNRAP. It was from alopecia areata patients that lesional scalp punch biopsies and peripheral blood were collected.

This receptor was obtained from a human donor with alopecia areata. The chain is built from TRBV12-5 and TRBJ1-5; D unresolved. The specimen comprised CD8+ T cells sorted from blood, sampled at week 0. The CDR3 is CASGPHGIEDQPQHF. The CDR3 DNA reads TGTGCTAGTGGTCCGCATGGGATTGAGGATCAGCCCCAGCATTTT.